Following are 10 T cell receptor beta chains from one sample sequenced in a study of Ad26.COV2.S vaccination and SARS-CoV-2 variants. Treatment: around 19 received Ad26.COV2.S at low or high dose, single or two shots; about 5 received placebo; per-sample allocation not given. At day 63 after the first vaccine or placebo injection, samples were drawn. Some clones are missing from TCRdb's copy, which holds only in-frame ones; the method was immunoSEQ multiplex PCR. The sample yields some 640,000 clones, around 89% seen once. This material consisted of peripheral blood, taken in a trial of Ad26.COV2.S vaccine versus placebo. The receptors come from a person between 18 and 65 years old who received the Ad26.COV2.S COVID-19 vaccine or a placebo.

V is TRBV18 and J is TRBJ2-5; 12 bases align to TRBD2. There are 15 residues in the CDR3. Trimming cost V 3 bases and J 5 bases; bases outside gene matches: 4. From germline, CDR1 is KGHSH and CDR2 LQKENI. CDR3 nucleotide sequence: TGTGCCAGCTCACCGACTAGCGGGGGAGGTGAGACCCAGTACTTC. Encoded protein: CASSPTSGGGETQYF.

DNA for the CDR3: TGTGCCAGCAGCTTAGGTCTAGCCCATGAGCAGTTCTTC. This translates into CASSLGLAHEQFF. The chain has TRBV11-2 and TRBJ2-1; D is possibly TRBD2 (5 bases). The germline V and J ends were trimmed by 1 base and 8 bases, with 9 bases remaining between them. This CDR3 has 13 residues. The V gene's germline CDR1 is SGHAT and CDR2 FQNNGV.

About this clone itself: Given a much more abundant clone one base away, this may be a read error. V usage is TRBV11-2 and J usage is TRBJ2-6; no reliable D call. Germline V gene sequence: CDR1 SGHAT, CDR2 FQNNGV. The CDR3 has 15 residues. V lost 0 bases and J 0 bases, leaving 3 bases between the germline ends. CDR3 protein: CASSLESSGANVLTF. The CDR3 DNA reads TGTGCCAGCAGCTTAGAGAGCTCTGGGGCCAACGTCCTGACTTTC.

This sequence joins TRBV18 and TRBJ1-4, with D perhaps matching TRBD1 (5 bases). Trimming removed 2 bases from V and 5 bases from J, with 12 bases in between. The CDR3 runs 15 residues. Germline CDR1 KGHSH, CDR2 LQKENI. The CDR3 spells CASSPNRAGNEKLFF. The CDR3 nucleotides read TGTGCCAGCTCACCAAACCGAGCAGGGAATGAAAAACTGTTTTTT.

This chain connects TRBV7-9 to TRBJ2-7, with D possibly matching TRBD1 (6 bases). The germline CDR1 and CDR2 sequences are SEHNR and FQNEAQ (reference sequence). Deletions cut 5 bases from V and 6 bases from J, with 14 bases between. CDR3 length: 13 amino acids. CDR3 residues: CASSTTGTGEQYF. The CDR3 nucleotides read TGTGCCAGCAGCACAACAGGGACGGGCGAGCAGTACTTC.

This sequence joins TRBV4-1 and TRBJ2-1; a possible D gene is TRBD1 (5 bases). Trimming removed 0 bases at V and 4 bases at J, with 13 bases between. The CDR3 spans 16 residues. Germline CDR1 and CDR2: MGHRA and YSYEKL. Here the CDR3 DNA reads TGCGCCAGCAGCCAAGATTACGGACACCCGTACAATGAGCAGTTCTTC. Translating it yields CASSQDYGHPYNEQFF.

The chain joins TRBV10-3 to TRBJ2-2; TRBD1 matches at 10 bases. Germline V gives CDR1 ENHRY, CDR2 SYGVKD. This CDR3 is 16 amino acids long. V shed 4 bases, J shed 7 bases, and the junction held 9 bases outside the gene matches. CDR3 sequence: CAISGASTGGIGELFF. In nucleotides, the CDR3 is TGTGCCATCAGTGGTGCCTCGACAGGGGGCATCGGGGAGCTGTTTTTT.

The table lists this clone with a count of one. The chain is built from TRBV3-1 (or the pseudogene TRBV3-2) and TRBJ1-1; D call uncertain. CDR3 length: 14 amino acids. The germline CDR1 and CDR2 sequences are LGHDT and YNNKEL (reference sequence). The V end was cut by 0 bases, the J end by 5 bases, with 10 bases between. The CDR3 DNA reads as TGTGCCAGCAGCCAAGATAGGCGTGAGACTGAAGCTTTCTTT. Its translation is CASSQDRRETEAFF.

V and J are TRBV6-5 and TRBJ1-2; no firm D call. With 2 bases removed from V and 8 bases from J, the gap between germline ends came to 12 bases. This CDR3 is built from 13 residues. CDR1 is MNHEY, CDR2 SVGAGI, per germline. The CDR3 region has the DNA TGTGCCAGCAGTTACGCCCTGGGTACCGGCTACACCTTC. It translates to CASSYALGTGYTF.

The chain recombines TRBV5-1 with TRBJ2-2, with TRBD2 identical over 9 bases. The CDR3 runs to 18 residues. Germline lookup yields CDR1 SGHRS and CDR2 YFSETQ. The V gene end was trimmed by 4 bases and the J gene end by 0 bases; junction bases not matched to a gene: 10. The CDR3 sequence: CASSLGGSGSANTGELFF. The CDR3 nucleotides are TGCGCCAGCAGCCTGGGAGGTAGCGGGAGCGCGAACACCGGGGAGCTGTTTTTT.